Following are 20 T cell receptor beta chains from one sample sequenced in a study of OX40 agonist ivuxolimab in advanced cancers. Clones were sequenced by immunoSEQ multiplex PCR, and TCRdb holds only the in-frame ones, with some missing. Seen here are 65,000 to 75,000 clones, 85% observed once, and the top ten hold approximately 6.1%. The starting material was CD4+ or CD8+ T cells sorted from blood, obtained in a trial of the OX40 agonist ivuxolimab. The receptor set was obtained from an adult with an advanced solid tumor such as melanoma, head and neck, liver or kidney cancer.

The chain combines TRBV2 with TRBJ1-1, with D unresolved. The CDR3 totals 13 residues. The germline V gene has CDR1 SNHLY and CDR2 FYNNEI. Deletions cut 7 bases from V and 6 bases from J, with 15 bases between. The CDR3 spells CASNRAGVAEAFF. The CDR3 region has the DNA TGTGCCAGCAACCGGGCGGGAGTCGCTGAAGCTTTCTTT.

This clone came up a few times. This chain joins TRBV19 and TRBJ2-3; the match to TRBD1 covers 7 bases. Germline values: CDR1 LNHDA, CDR2 SQIVND (reference sequence). The CDR3 sequence is 14 residues long. Trimming cost V 5 bases and J 8 bases; bases outside gene matches: 10. This CDR3 reads CASSGTVKQGTQYF. The DNA of the CDR3 is TGTGCCAGTAGTGGGACAGTTAAGCAAGGTACGCAGTATTTT.

This chain links TRBV4-3 with TRBJ1-5; tentative D call: TRBD1 (5 bases). Trimming left V 0 bases short and J 1 base short, with 19 bases between. Germline lookup yields CDR1 LGHNA and CDR2 YSLEER. CDR3 length: 19 residues. CDR3 region: CASSQDLVPGPLSNQPQHF. The CDR3 DNA reads TGCGCCAGCAGCCAAGATTTGGTTCCGGGGCCTTTGAGCAATCAGCCCCAGCATTTT.

The chain employs TRBV9 and TRBJ2-3; tentatively, D is TRBD2 (5 bases). CDR1 and CDR2 from the germline V gene are SGDLS and YYNGEE. V lost 3 bases to trimming and J lost 4 bases, with 12 bases between them. This CDR3 is 14 amino acids long. Written as DNA, the CDR3 is TGTGCCAGCAGCGAGAATCCGGGATCAGATACGCAGTATTTT. Residues: CASSENPGSDTQYF.

This clone was seen a few times. The genes are TRBV2 and TRBJ2-7; no firm D call. Trimming took off 2 bases at V and 9 bases at J, with 11 bases between the two ends. CDR1 and CDR2 from the germline V gene are SNHLY and FYNNEI. The length of the CDR3 is 12 residues. CDR3: CASSELSRTQYF. CDR3 bases: TGTGCCAGCAGTGAATTGTCGCGAACGCAGTACTTC.

The sample holds a few counts of this clone. The chain joins TRBV19 to TRBJ2-7; 8 positions agree with TRBD1. This CDR3 contains 14 residues. V was pared by 5 bases and J by 1 base, with 4 bases of the junction left unmatched. CDR1 LNHDA and CDR2 SQIVND come from the germline V gene (reference sequence). This CDR3 is CASSPRDRSYEQYF. CDR3 DNA sequence: TGTGCCAGTAGTCCAAGGGACAGGTCCTACGAGCAGTACTTC.

The genes are TRBV27 and TRBJ1-1, with D hard to call. V shed 5 bases and J shed 6 bases, with 13 bases lying between them. There are 13 residues in the CDR3. Germline loops: CDR1 MNHEY, CDR2 SMNVEV (reference sequence). Here the CDR3 reads CASSTGWTAEAFF. CDR3 nucleotides: TGTGCCAGCAGTACGGGATGGACGGCTGAAGCTTTCTTT.

This chain joins TRBV5-1 and TRBJ2-3; D is uncertain. The CDR3 loop spans 13 amino acids. The germline gives CDR1 SGHRS, CDR2 YFSETQ. Trimming pared 1 base from V and 1 base from J, leaving 4 bases between. The CDR3 loop is CASSLLGTDTQYF. CDR3 sequence (DNA): TGCGCCAGCAGCTTGCTCGGCACAGATACGCAGTATTTT.

This clone was picked up a small number of times. The chain is built from TRBV28 and TRBJ2-7; the D gene is possibly TRBD1 (7 bases). The germline V gene encodes CDR1 MDHEN and CDR2 SYDVKM. CDR3 length equals 16 residues. Trimming stripped 4 bases from V and 0 bases from J, with 16 bases between. The CDR3 DNA is TGTGCCAGCAGTTCCCCGGAGGGGGACAGCTCCTACGAGCAGTACTTC. It yields the protein CASSSPEGDSSYEQYF. The full variable domain, its missing parts supplied by reference TRBV28 and TRBJ2-7, is DVKVTQSSRYLVKRTGEKVFLECVQDMDHENMFWYRQDPGLGLRLIYFSYDVKMKEKGDIPEGYSVSREKKERFSLILESASTNQTSMYLCASSSPEGDSSYEQYFGPGTRLTVT.

J is TRBJ1-5 and V is TRBV16; D ambiguous. The CDR3 loop spans 12 amino acids. Germline V CDR1 and CDR2: KGHSY, FQNENV. The V end was cut by 4 bases, the J end by 4 bases, with 5 bases between. CDR3 coding DNA: TGTGCCAGCAGCCCGACTAATCAGCCCCAGCATTTT. It encodes CASSPTNQPQHF.

This clone was seen a handful of times. This chain uses TRBV5-1 with TRBJ1-6; 8 bases agree with TRBD1. This CDR3 is 14 amino acids long. Germline V gene lookup returns CDR1 SGHRS and CDR2 YFSETQ. J was trimmed by 11 bases and V by 4 bases; bases with no gene match: 8. CDR3 region: CASSPRDRGTPLHF. DNA for the CDR3: TGCGCCAGCAGCCCCCGAGACAGGGGTACACCCCTCCACTTT.

This chain joins TRBV5-1 and TRBJ2-3; D not certain. Trimming pared 2 bases from V and 3 bases from J, leaving 7 bases between. Germline lookup yields CDR1 SGHRS and CDR2 YFSETQ. This CDR3 contains 13 residues. As DNA, the CDR3 is TGCGCCAGCAGCTTATATTCAACAGATACGCAGTATTTT. Protein sequence: CASSLYSTDTQYF.

The rearrangement uses TRBV7-9 and TRBJ1-5, with D uncertain. CDR1 is SEHNR and CDR2 is FQNEAQ in the germline V gene (reference sequence). Between the trimmed V and J ends, which lost 5 bases and 1 base, there was a span of 9 bases. The CDR3 has 14 residues. Here the CDR3 reads CASSHDKSNQPQHF. The CDR3 bases are TGTGCCAGCAGCCACGACAAAAGCAATCAGCCCCAGCATTTT.

This chain links TRBV5-5 with TRBJ2-3; TRBD1 matches at 12 bases. J gave up 4 bases and V 7 bases, and 7 bases lay outside the gene matches. The CDR3 sequence is 15 residues long. Germline V gene sequence: CDR1 SGHKS, CDR2 YYEKEE (reference sequence). The CDR3 is CASGRGQGAADTQYF. The CDR3 nucleotides are TGTGCCAGCGGGCGGGGACAGGGGGCAGCAGATACGCAGTATTTT.

The rearrangement uses TRBV28 and TRBJ1-1; 7 bases are shared with TRBD1. CDR1 is MDHEN, CDR2 SYDVKM, per germline. The CDR3 is 14 amino acids. Trimming cost V 5 bases and J 4 bases; bases outside gene matches: 7. CDR3 region: CASSQQGDITEAFF. In DNA form, the CDR3 reads TGTGCCAGCAGTCAGCAGGGGGATATCACTGAAGCTTTCTTT.

For this clone: This same CDR3 is encoded by further DNA sequences in the sample. The chain uses TRBV18 and TRBJ2-5, with D perhaps being TRBD1 or TRBD2 (6 bases each). The germline V and J ends were trimmed by 2 bases and 8 bases, with 18 bases remaining between them. The CDR3 is 15 amino acids. CDR1 KGHSH and CDR2 LQKENI come from the germline V gene. CDR3 nucleotides: TGTGCCAGCTCACCAGAGGGGGGAGGACCTCAAACCCAGTACTTC. Protein product: CASSPEGGGPQTQYF.

This clone was detected once. The J gene is TRBJ2-1, the V gene TRBV30; 9 nucleotides align to TRBD2. This CDR3 has 16 amino acids. V shed 8 bases, J shed 3 bases, and the junction held 14 bases outside the gene matches. Germline V gives CDR1 GTSNPN, CDR2 SVGIG (reference sequence). CDR3 sequence (DNA): TGTGCCGGCTCGGGTAGCGGGAGAATGCTCTACAATGAGCAGTTCTTC. It translates to CAGSGSGRMLYNEQFF.

J is TRBJ2-1 and V is TRBV7-2, with D possibly being TRBD2 (5 bases). This CDR3 comprises 17 residues. The V gene's germline CDR1 is SGHTA and CDR2 FQGNSA. Trimming removed 1 base from V and 8 bases from J, with 21 bases in between. CDR3 DNA sequence: TGTGCCAGCAGCTTAGAGGTGAGGAGCGGCGGTCGTGATGAGCAGTTCTTC. Translation gives CASSLEVRSGGRDEQFF.

CDR3 residues: CASSPFTVKGNLGYGYTF. In DNA form, the CDR3 reads TGCGCCAGCAGCCCGTTTACGGTAAAGGGAAACTTAGGGTACGGCTACACCTTC. The genes are TRBV5-1 and TRBJ1-2; D is ambiguous. Germline values: CDR1 SGHRS, CDR2 YFSETQ. The CDR3 runs 18 residues. Trimming removed 4 bases from V and 8 bases from J, with 30 bases in between.

This chain uses TRBV9 with TRBJ1-2; 8 bases line up with TRBD1. CDR1 is SGDLS, CDR2 YYNGEE, per germline. V shed 2 bases, J shed 7 bases, and the junction held 7 bases outside the gene matches. CDR3 length equals 14 residues. CDR3 sequence reads: CASSVAGGQSGYTF. CDR3 DNA: TGTGCCAGCAGCGTCGCAGGGGGCCAGAGTGGCTACACCTTC.